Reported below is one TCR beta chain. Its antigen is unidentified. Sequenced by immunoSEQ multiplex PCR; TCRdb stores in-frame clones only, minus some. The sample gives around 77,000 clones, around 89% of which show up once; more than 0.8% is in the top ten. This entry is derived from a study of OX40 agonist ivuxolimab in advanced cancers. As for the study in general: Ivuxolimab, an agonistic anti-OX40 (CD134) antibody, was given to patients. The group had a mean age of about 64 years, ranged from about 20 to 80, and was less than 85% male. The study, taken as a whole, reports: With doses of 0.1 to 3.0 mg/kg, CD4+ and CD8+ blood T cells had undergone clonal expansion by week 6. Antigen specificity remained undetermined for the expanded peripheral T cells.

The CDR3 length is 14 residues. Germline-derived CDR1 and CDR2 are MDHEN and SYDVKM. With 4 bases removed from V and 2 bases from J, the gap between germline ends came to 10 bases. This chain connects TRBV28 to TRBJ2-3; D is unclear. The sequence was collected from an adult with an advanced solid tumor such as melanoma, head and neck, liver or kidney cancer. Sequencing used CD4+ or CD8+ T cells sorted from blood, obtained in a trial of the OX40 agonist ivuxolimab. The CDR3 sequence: CASSSRFVTDTQYF. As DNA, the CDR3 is TGTGCCAGCAGTTCCCGATTTGTCACAGATACGCAGTATTTT.